These 5 T cell receptor beta chains were sequenced from one sample in a study of neurological immune-mediated disorders. TCRdb passed the 5' RACE reads through MiXCR, listing each CDR3 protein once. The repertoire holds tens of thousands of distinct CDR3 sequences, with around 4% as singletons. The sample taken for sequencing was PBMCs. The origin of the receptors is a young man with multiple sclerosis.

In this sample, this clonotype turned up many times. The chain has TRBV12-3 or TRBV12-4 and TRBJ1-5; no clear D gene. V was shortened by 7 bases and J by 6 bases, with 16 bases between the two germline ends. The CDR3 totals 14 residues. The CDR3 DNA reads TGTGCCAGCAACCCACGAGGTCCAGCTCAGCCCCAGCATTTT. Translation gives CASNPRGPAQPQHF.

This clonotype was counted at least ten times. The V call is TRBV12-3 or TRBV12-4, the J call TRBJ2-1; no reliable D call. This CDR3 contains 14 residues. Between the trimmed V and J ends, which lost 6 bases and 0 bases, there was a span of 9 bases. The DNA of the CDR3 is TGTGCCAGCAGGCCAGTGAGCTCCTACAATGAGCAGTTCTTC. Translated, it gives CASRPVSSYNEQFF.

This clonotype was counted many times. V gene TRBV9 combines with J gene TRBJ1-3; D not resolved. The CDR3 totals 15 residues. The V gene's germline CDR1 is SGDLS and CDR2 YYNGEE. V shed 0 bases and J shed 0 bases, with 7 bases lying between them. Here the CDR3 DNA reads TGTGCCAGCAGCGTAGAGGCAGGCTCTGGAAACACCATATATTTT. It is translated as CASSVEAGSGNTIYF.

This clonotype was picked up many times. V and J are TRBV20-1 and TRBJ2-5; D call uncertain. Trimming removed 1 base at V and 3 bases at J, with 6 bases between. Germline CDR1 and CDR2: DFQATT and SNEGSKA (reference sequence). This CDR3 region has 12 residues. The CDR3 here is CSARVTKETQYF. The CDR3 nucleotides read TGCAGTGCTAGAGTAACAAAAGAGACCCAGTACTTC.

A few counts support this clonotype. This chain uses TRBV5-5 with TRBJ1-1; a weak D match, TRBD1 (6 bases). Germline lookup yields CDR1 SGHKS and CDR2 YYEKEE (reference sequence). The CDR3 has 13 residues. Trimming took 4 bases from V and 7 from J, leaving 14 bases between them. DNA for the CDR3: TGTGCCAGCAGCGCTACAGGGTCTAGTGAAGCTTTCTTT. Amino acids: CASSATGSSEAFF. The entire variable domain, with the rest obtained from reference TRBV5-5 and TRBJ1-1, is as follows: DAGVTQSPTHLIKTRGQQVTLRCSPISGHKSVSWYQQVLGQGPQFIFQYYEKEERGRGNFPDRFSARQFPNYSSELNVNALLLGDSALYLCASSATGSSEAFFGQGTRLTVV.